The 4 T cell receptor beta chains below were found in one sample sequenced in a study of CD8 T cells in ankylosing spondylitis. In TCRdb, the 5' RACE reads were re-called with MiXCR into one record per CDR3 protein. The data contain about 140,000 distinct CDR3 sequences, 7% to 10% of them singletons. Sequencing was done on a sample of synovial fluid, either unsorted or a sorted T cell fraction (not recorded which). These receptor sequences come from a male donor with ankylosing spondylitis.

This clonotype occurred many times. This chain connects TRBV20-1 to TRBJ2-5, with D perhaps matching TRBD1 (6 bases). The length of the CDR3 is 13 residues. Germline V gene data show CDR1 as DFQATT and CDR2 as SNEGSKA (reference sequence). V was pared by 3 bases and J by 4 bases, with 12 bases between. The DNA of the CDR3 is TGCAGTGCTAGTCCCACAGGGAGAGAGACCCAGTACTTC. It encodes CSASPTGRETQYF.

This clonotype came up many times. At one of its ends the junction is not consistent with the germline gene, which may arise from a read error. The chain is built from TRBV7-9 and TRBJ2-1; D might be TRBD2 (5 bases). The germline CDR1 and CDR2 sequences are SEHNR and FQNEAQ (reference sequence). This CDR3 is 16 amino acids long. The CDR3 nucleotides are TGTGCCAGCAGCTTAGATCTAGCATACCCAAACAAAGAGCAGTTCTTC. Amino acid sequence: CASSLDLAYPNKEQFF.

This clonotype was counted a single time. This rearrangement joins TRBV7-9 to TRBJ2-6, with D uncertain. The germline CDR1 and CDR2 sequences are SEHNR and FQNEAQ (reference sequence). V was cut by 2 bases and J by 4 bases, with 6 bases left in between. The CDR3 totals 14 residues. The CDR3 loop is CASSLSPGANVLTF. CDR3 DNA: TGTGCCAGCAGCTTATCACCCGGGGCCAACGTCCTGACTTTC.

This clonotype turned up a few times. The gene calls are TRBV20-1 and TRBJ1-2; no clear D gene. Germline V CDR1 and CDR2: DFQATT, SNEGSKA (reference sequence). V was clipped by 6 bases and J by 0 bases, with 2 bases between them. The CDR3 is 10 residues long. The CDR3 DNA follows: TGCAGTGCCGCTAACTATGGCTACACCTTC. Protein sequence: CSAANYGYTF.